Following are 7 T cell receptor beta chains from one sample sequenced in a study of OX40 agonist ivuxolimab in advanced cancers. Generated by immunoSEQ multiplex PCR, the TCRdb table keeps only in-frame clones and is missing some. The table shows tens of thousands of clones, with 80% to 85% occurring only once. The sample was CD4+ or CD8+ T cells sorted from blood, taken in a trial of the OX40 agonist ivuxolimab. The receptors here all came from an adult with an advanced solid tumor such as melanoma, head and neck, liver or kidney cancer.

This clone showed up just once. A read error may account for a junction end that differs from germline. The chain combines TRBV28 with TRBJ2-1; 8 positions match TRBD2. In germline, CDR1 is MDHEN, CDR2 SYDVKM. This CDR3 is 15 amino acids long. The CDR3 bases are TGTGCCAGTAGTTTAGGCGGGGGGAGCTACAATGAGCAGTTCTTC. This codes for CASSLGGGSYNEQFF.

The V and J genes are TRBV5-1 and TRBJ2-7; TRBD2 matches 12 bases. Looked up from germline, CDR1 is SGHRS and CDR2 is YFSETQ. V shed 2 bases and J 6 bases; nucleotides not matched to a gene: 6. The CDR3 extends over 15 amino acids. The CDR3, as DNA: TGCGCCAGCAGCTTTACTAGCGGGGGGCTCGTCGAGCAGTACTTC. It yields the protein CASSFTSGGLVEQYF.

Only a few counts were recorded for this clone. The chain couples TRBV10-3 to TRBJ2-5; D may be TRBD1 (6 bases). Germline CDR1 reads ENHRY; CDR2 reads SYGVKD. The CDR3 runs 12 residues. V lost 10 bases, J lost 4 bases, and 13 bases lay in between. The CDR3 DNA is TGTGCCACACAGGGAGTCGGAGAGACCCAGTACTTC. It encodes CATQGVGETQYF.

The CDR3 DNA sequence: TGTGCCAGCAGCCTAGGGGGGCCCCCAGAGACCCAGTACTTC. Translating it yields CASSLGGPPETQYF. The gene calls are TRBV7-3 and TRBJ2-5; D assignment may be TRBD1 or TRBD2 (6 bases each). CDR3 length: 14 amino acids. Germline CDR1 is SGHTA and CDR2 is FQGTGA. V was pared by 5 bases and J by 4 bases, with 14 bases between.

This clone showed up just a few times. J is TRBJ1-6 and V is TRBV30; 10 positions agree with TRBD1. Unmatched junction bases numbered 6, after V lost 3 bases and J lost 10 bases. The CDR3 loop spans 14 amino acids. Germline-derived CDR1 and CDR2 are GTSNPN and SVGIG (reference sequence). The DNA for the CDR3 is TGTGCCTGGAGGGAGACAGGGGGCGCGTCACCCCTCCACTTT. It yields the protein CAWRETGGASPLHF.

V usage is TRBV11-2 and J usage is TRBJ1-2, with D tentatively TRBD1 (6 bases). The CDR3 runs to 13 residues. V was pared by 5 bases and J by 4 bases, with 11 bases between. Germline loops: CDR1 SGHAT, CDR2 FQNNGV. CDR3 nucleotide sequence: TGTGCCAGCAGCCAACAGGGTGGCTATGGCTACACCTTC. Protein: CASSQQGGYGYTF.

The table lists this clone with a count of one. The rearrangement joins TRBV4-3 to TRBJ1-1; D may be TRBD1 (5 bases). Trimming pared 1 base from V and 4 bases from J, leaving 13 bases between. The CDR3 length is 15 residues. CDR1 is LGHNA and CDR2 is YSLEER in the germline V gene. The CDR3 DNA reads as TGCGCCAGCAGCCAAGGATGGGGCGGCCCCACTGAAGCTTTCTTT. The encoded protein is CASSQGWGGPTEAFF.